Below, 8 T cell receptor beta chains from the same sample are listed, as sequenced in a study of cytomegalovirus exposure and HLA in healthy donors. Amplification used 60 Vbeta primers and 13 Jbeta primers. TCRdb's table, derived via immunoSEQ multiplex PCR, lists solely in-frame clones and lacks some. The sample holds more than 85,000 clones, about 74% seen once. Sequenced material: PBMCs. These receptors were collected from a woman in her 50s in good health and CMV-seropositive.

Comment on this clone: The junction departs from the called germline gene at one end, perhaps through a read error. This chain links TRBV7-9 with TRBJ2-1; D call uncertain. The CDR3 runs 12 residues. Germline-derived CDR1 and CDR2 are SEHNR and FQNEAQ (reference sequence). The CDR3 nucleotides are TGTTCCAGCAGCCATTCCTACAATGAGCAGTTCTTC. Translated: CSSSHSYNEQFF.

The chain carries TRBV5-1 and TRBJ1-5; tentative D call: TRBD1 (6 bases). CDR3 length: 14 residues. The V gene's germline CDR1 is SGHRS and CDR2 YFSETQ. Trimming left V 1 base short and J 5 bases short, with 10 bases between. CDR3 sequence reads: CASSLTGSHQPQHF. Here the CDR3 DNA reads TGCGCCAGCAGCTTGACAGGGAGTCATCAGCCCCAGCATTTT.

This chain's CDR3 is CASSPTYRPGGPSGANVLTF. The DNA for the CDR3 is TGCGCCAGCAGCCCTACCTACCGGCCAGGGGGCCCCTCTGGGGCCAACGTCCTGACTTTC. This rearrangement joins TRBV4-3 to TRBJ2-6, with 8 positions matching TRBD1. Germline values: CDR1 LGHNA, CDR2 YSLEER. V lost 4 bases and J lost 0; bases outside the gene matches: 14. This CDR3 has 20 residues.

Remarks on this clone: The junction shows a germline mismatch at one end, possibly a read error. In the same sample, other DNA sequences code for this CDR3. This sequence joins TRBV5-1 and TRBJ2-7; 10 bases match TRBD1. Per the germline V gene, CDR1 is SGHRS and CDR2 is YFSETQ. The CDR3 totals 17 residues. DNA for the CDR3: TGTGCCAGCAGCAGGAGGCTGGGGGGACAGGGGTGGGACGAGCAGTACTTC. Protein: CASSRRLGGQGWDEQYF.

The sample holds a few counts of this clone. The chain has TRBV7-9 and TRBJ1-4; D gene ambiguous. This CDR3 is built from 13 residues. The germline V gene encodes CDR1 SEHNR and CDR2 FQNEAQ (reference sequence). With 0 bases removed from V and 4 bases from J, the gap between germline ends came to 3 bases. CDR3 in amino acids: CASSLALNEKLFF. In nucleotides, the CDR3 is TGTGCCAGCAGCTTAGCACTTAATGAAAAACTGTTTTTT.

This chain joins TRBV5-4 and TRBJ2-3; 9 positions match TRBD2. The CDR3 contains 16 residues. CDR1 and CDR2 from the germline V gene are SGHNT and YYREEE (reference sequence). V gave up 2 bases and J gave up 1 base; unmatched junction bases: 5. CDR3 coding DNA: TGTGCCAGCAGCTTCCCTAGCGGGAAGGGCACAGATACGCAGTATTTT. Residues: CASSFPSGKGTDTQYF. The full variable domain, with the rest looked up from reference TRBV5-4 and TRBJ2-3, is ETGVTQSPTHLIKTRGQQVTLRCSSQSGHNTVSWYQQALGQGPQFIFQYYREEENGRGNFPPRFSGLQFPNYSSELNVNALELDDSALYLCASSFPSGKGTDTQYFGPGTRLTVL.

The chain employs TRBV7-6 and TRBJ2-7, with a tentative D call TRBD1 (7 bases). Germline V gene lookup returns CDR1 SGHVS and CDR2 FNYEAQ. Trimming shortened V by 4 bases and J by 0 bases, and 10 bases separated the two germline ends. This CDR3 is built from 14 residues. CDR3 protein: CASSWGDSSYEQYF. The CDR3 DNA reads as TGTGCCAGCAGCTGGGGGGACAGCTCCTACGAGCAGTACTTC.

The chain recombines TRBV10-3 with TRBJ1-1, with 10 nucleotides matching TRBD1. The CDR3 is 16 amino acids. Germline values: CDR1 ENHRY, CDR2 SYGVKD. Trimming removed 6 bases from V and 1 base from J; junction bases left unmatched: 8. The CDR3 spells CAIRGARQGANTEAFF. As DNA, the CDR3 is TGTGCCATCAGGGGGGCCCGACAGGGGGCGAACACTGAAGCTTTCTTT.